Listed below are T cell receptor beta chains from one sample, sequenced in a study of Ad26.COV2.S vaccination and SARS-CoV-2 variants. Libraries were prepared by immunoSEQ multiplex PCR; TCRdb keeps only in-frame clonotypes and omits some of them. The sample shows about 350,000 clones, about nine tenths of them seen only once. Sequencing used peripheral blood, obtained in a trial of Ad26.COV2.S vaccine versus placebo. These receptors were obtained from a person between 18 and 59 years old who received the Ad26.COV2.S COVID-19 vaccine or a placebo. Each CDR3 is given with its conserved first and last residue. D genes are given only for firm matches. Some rows mark clone size as missing; the rest say once, few, many or name a class of expanded clone.

cdr3_aa: CASGYTNYEQYF; cdr3_nt: TGTGCCAGCGGTTACACCAACTACGAGCAGTACTTC; d_call: NA; clone_size: once; v_call: TRBV6-2/TRBV6-3; j_call: TRBJ2-7
cdr3_aa: CASSPSPRGNTGELFF; cdr3_nt: TGTGCCAGCAGCCCTAGTCCGCGGGGAAACACCGGGGAGCTGTTTTTT; d_call: NA; clone_size: NA; v_call: TRBV7-2; j_call: TRBJ2-2
cdr3_aa: CASTGTVALYGYTF; cdr3_nt: TGTGCCAGCACCGGGACTGTTGCTCTCTATGGCTACACCTTC; d_call: NA; clone_size: NA; v_call: TRBV6-5; j_call: TRBJ1-2
cdr3_aa: CASDRYGYTF; cdr3_nt: TGTGCCAGCGACCGCTATGGCTACACCTTC; d_call: NA; clone_size: NA; v_call: TRBV2; j_call: TRBJ1-2
cdr3_aa: CASSYSLFGTSEQYF; cdr3_nt: TGTGCCAGCAGTTACAGCCTCTTCGGAACGAGCGAGCAGTACTTC; d_call: NA; clone_size: NA; v_call: TRBV6-5; j_call: TRBJ2-7
cdr3_aa: CASSPQGADNSPLHF; cdr3_nt: TGTGCCAGCTCACCGCAGGGGGCTGATAATTCACCCCTCCACTTT; d_call: TRBD1; clone_size: NA; v_call: TRBV18; j_call: TRBJ1-6
cdr3_aa: CAISEHGGSSYGYTF; cdr3_nt: TGTGCCATCAGTGAGCACGGGGGCAGCTCCTATGGCTACACCTTC; d_call: NA; clone_size: NA; v_call: TRBV10-3; j_call: TRBJ1-2
cdr3_aa: CASSLDRLSAGNYGYTF; cdr3_nt: TGTGCCAGCAGCTTAGATCGGTTGAGTGCAGGGAACTATGGCTACACCTTC; d_call: NA; clone_size: NA; v_call: TRBV7-2; j_call: TRBJ1-2
cdr3_aa: CASSLVPGPGGELFF; cdr3_nt: TGTGCCAGCAGTTTAGTTCCGGGGCCCGGCGGGGAGCTGTTTTTT; d_call: NA; clone_size: NA; v_call: TRBV28; j_call: TRBJ2-2
cdr3_aa: CASSPITGDYEQYF; cdr3_nt: TGCGCCAGCAGCCCTATAACAGGGGACTACGAGCAGTACTTC; d_call: TRBD1; clone_size: NA; v_call: TRBV5-1; j_call: TRBJ2-7
cdr3_aa: CASSLDVDGTQYF; cdr3_nt: TGTGCCAGCAGCTTAGATGTCGACGGTACGCAGTATTTT; d_call: NA; clone_size: once; v_call: TRBV11-2; j_call: TRBJ2-3
cdr3_aa: CATSVAGGGISTDTQYF; cdr3_nt: TGTGCCACCAGTGTGGCCGGTGGCGGTATAAGCACAGATACGCAGTATTTT; d_call: NA; clone_size: NA; v_call: TRBV24-1; j_call: TRBJ2-3
cdr3_aa: CASSSSVGPPYEQYF; cdr3_nt: TGTGCCAGCAGCTCCTCCGTCGGACCTCCCTACGAGCAGTACTTC; d_call: NA; clone_size: NA; v_call: TRBV7-8; j_call: TRBJ2-7
cdr3_aa: CASSDGPPNNEQFF; cdr3_nt: TGTGCCAGCAGTGATGGGCCCCCAAACAATGAGCAGTTCTTC; d_call: NA; clone_size: NA; v_call: TRBV2; j_call: TRBJ2-1
cdr3_aa: CASSYGQRDTEAFF; cdr3_nt: TGTGCCAGCAGCTACGGACAGAGAGACACTGAAGCTTTCTTT; d_call: NA; clone_size: NA; v_call: TRBV5-5; j_call: TRBJ1-1
cdr3_aa: CASSQGTGGYEQYF; cdr3_nt: TGTGCCAGCAGCCAAGGGACCGGGGGTTACGAGCAGTACTTC; d_call: NA; clone_size: NA; v_call: TRBV3-1/TRBV3-2; j_call: TRBJ2-7
cdr3_aa: CASSDTSGRTYEQYF; cdr3_nt: TGTGCCAGCAGCGATACTAGCGGGCGCACCTACGAGCAGTACTTC; d_call: TRBD2; clone_size: NA; v_call: TRBV7-2; j_call: TRBJ2-7
cdr3_aa: CASSVGLPGNEQFF; cdr3_nt: TGTGCCAGCAGCGTAGGACTCCCAGGTAATGAGCAGTTCTTC; d_call: NA; clone_size: NA; v_call: TRBV9; j_call: TRBJ2-1
cdr3_aa: CASSLGATNYGYTF; cdr3_nt: TGTGCCAGCAGTTTAGGGGCAACCAACTATGGCTACACCTTC; d_call: NA; clone_size: NA; v_call: TRBV28; j_call: TRBJ1-2
cdr3_aa: CASSLALQGARTEAFF; cdr3_nt: TGTGCCAGCAGCTTGGCCCTACAGGGGGCGAGAACTGAAGCTTTCTTT; d_call: TRBD1; clone_size: NA; v_call: TRBV5-4; j_call: TRBJ1-1
cdr3_aa: CASSPMDGTFGEQYF; cdr3_nt: TGTGCCAGCTCACCAATGGACGGGACATTTGGGGAGCAGTACTTC; d_call: NA; clone_size: NA; v_call: TRBV18; j_call: TRBJ2-7
cdr3_aa: CASSYSAETQYF; cdr3_nt: TGTGCCAGCAGTTACTCGGCCGAGACCCAGTACTTC; d_call: NA; clone_size: NA; v_call: TRBV6-6; j_call: TRBJ2-5
cdr3_aa: CASSPINPNTEAFF; cdr3_nt: TGTGCCAGCAGCCCGATCAACCCCAACACTGAAGCTTTCTTT; d_call: NA; clone_size: NA; v_call: TRBV9; j_call: TRBJ1-1
cdr3_aa: CASRRGIGSYEQYF; cdr3_nt: TGTGCCAGCCGTCGGGGGATTGGCTCCTACGAGCAGTACTTC; d_call: NA; clone_size: NA; v_call: TRBV11-3; j_call: TRBJ2-7
cdr3_aa: CASSLLGGGEQYF; cdr3_nt: TGTGCCAGCAGTTTGTTGGGGGGCGGGGAGCAGTACTTC; d_call: NA; clone_size: NA; v_call: TRBV25-1; j_call: TRBJ2-7
cdr3_aa: CASRQLGTSGNTEAFF; cdr3_nt: TGTGCCAGCAGGCAACTTGGGACTTCGGGGAACACTGAAGCTTTCTTT; d_call: NA; clone_size: NA; v_call: TRBV7-3; j_call: TRBJ1-1
cdr3_aa: CASSQPSDRVAATNEKLFF; cdr3_nt: TGCGCCAGCAGCCAACCATCGGACAGGGTGGCCGCAACTAATGAAAAACTGTTTTTT; d_call: TRBD1; clone_size: NA; v_call: TRBV4-1; j_call: TRBJ1-4
cdr3_aa: CASSSQAETQYF; cdr3_nt: TGTGCCAGCAGTTCCCAGGCAGAGACCCAGTACTTC; d_call: NA; clone_size: NA; v_call: TRBV28; j_call: TRBJ2-5
cdr3_aa: CASSHLFGTANTGELFF; cdr3_nt: TGTGCCAGCAGCCATCTGTTCGGGACAGCGAACACCGGGGAGCTGTTTTTT; d_call: TRBD1; clone_size: NA; v_call: TRBV27; j_call: TRBJ2-2
cdr3_aa: CAWSVRNEETQYF; cdr3_nt: TGTGCCTGGAGTGTTCGGAACGAAGAGACCCAGTACTTC; d_call: NA; clone_size: NA; v_call: TRBV30; j_call: TRBJ2-5
cdr3_aa: CASSIQLSSYNEQFF; cdr3_nt: TGTGCCAGTAGTATCCAACTTAGCTCCTACAATGAGCAGTTCTTC; d_call: NA; clone_size: NA; v_call: TRBV19; j_call: TRBJ2-1
cdr3_aa: CATSRAPINSPLHF; cdr3_nt: TGTGCCACCAGCAGAGCGCCAATTAATTCACCCCTCCACTTT; d_call: NA; clone_size: NA; v_call: TRBV15; j_call: TRBJ1-6
cdr3_aa: CASAADGNTGELFF; cdr3_nt: TGTGCTAGTGCCGCGGACGGGAACACCGGGGAGCTGTTTTTT; d_call: NA; clone_size: few; v_call: TRBV12-5; j_call: TRBJ2-2
cdr3_aa: CASSSPVNTEAFF; cdr3_nt: TGTGCCAGCAGCTCCCCAGTAAACACTGAAGCTTTCTTT; d_call: NA; clone_size: NA; v_call: TRBV7-9; j_call: TRBJ1-1
cdr3_aa: CASSPTANQGNTRNIQYF; cdr3_nt: TGTGCCAGCTCACCGACCGCAAATCAGGGAAACACCAGGAACATTCAGTACTTC; d_call: NA; clone_size: once; v_call: TRBV18; j_call: TRBJ2-4
cdr3_aa: CATSRDRRGGYGYTF; cdr3_nt: TGTGCCACCAGCAGAGACAGGCGCGGGGGCTATGGCTACACCTTC; d_call: NA; clone_size: NA; v_call: TRBV15; j_call: TRBJ1-2